The sequence of this T cell receptor beta chain was determined in a study of response to subunit inactivated influenza vaccine. MiXCR was run by TCRdb on the RT-PCR reads, yielding one entry per CDR3 protein. The table has more than 550,000 distinct CDR3 sequences, 10% to 15% seen once. Whole-study findings and limits: The authors suggested that every seasonal influenza vaccination recruits few new T cells.

Germline assignment: CDR1 SNHLY and CDR2 FYNNEI. The CDR3 loop spans 13 amino acids. Unmatched junction bases numbered 4, after V lost 6 bases and J lost 5 bases. This clonotype was counted a few times. No antigen is known for it. Sequences were derived from PBMCs from blood, sampled on the day of vaccination. The V and J genes are TRBV2 and TRBJ1-5, with 7 bases lining up with TRBD1. The origin of this receptor is a man aged 50-59 years who received an inactivated influenza vaccine. The CDR3 DNA reads TGTGCCAGCAGGGCAGGGGGATATCAGCCCCAGCATTTT. Protein: CASRAGGYQPQHF.